These 12 T cell receptor beta chains were sequenced from one sample in a study of CD8 T cells in ankylosing spondylitis. Whole-study results and caveats: Characteristic, it appeared, of ankylosing spondylitis blood was a TCR beta motif of eight highly homologous variants.

No antigen is known for these receptors. MiXCR, applied by TCRdb to the 5' RACE reads, yields one record per CDR3 protein. The profile shows around 770,000 distinct CDR3 sequences, approximately 12% of them singletons. Source material: blood, either unsorted or a sorted T cell fraction (not recorded which). The receptors were gathered from a male donor with ankylosing spondylitis.

This clonotype was detected many times. The chain uses TRBV7-2 and TRBJ2-3; D gene uncertain. The CDR3 is 15 residues long. Trimming stripped 1 base from V and 0 bases from J, with 8 bases between. In germline, CDR1 is SGHTA, CDR2 FQGNSA. The chain's CDR3 is CASSLGVASTDTQYF. CDR3 DNA: TGTGCCAGCAGCTTAGGTGTAGCCAGCACAGATACGCAGTATTTT.

There are a few counts of this clonotype. The rearrangement links TRBV5-1 to TRBJ1-4, with TRBD1 matching over 8 bases. The CDR3 sequence is 16 residues long. Germline V CDR1 and CDR2: SGHRS, YFSETQ. Germline trimming cut 0 bases from V and 1 base from J; bases unmatched to any gene: 2. The CDR3 DNA follows: TGCGCCAGCAGCTTGGACAGGGGGGGAACTAATGAAAAACTGTTTTTT. Its translation: CASSLDRGGTNEKLFF.

The sample holds many counts of this clonotype. The chain is built from TRBV5-1 and TRBJ2-2, with D hard to call. Between the trimmed V and J ends, which lost 5 bases and 7 bases, there was a span of 9 bases. The CDR3 has 12 amino acids. Germline V gene lookup returns CDR1 SGHRS and CDR2 YFSETQ. The CDR3: CASSQDVGELFF. Here the CDR3 DNA reads TGCGCCAGCAGTCAGGACGTCGGGGAGCTGTTTTTT.

The J gene is TRBJ1-2, the V gene TRBV7-9; TRBD1 agrees at 7 bases. With 5 bases clipped from V and 3 bases from J, the junction kept 9 bases outside the gene matches. This CDR3 contains 15 residues. Germline V gene data show CDR1 as SEHNR and CDR2 as FQNEAQ (reference sequence). The DNA of the CDR3 is TGTGCCAGCAGCCCACCCGGCGGGACAGACTATGGCTACACCTTC. It specifies CASSPPGGTDYGYTF.

This clonotype was observed many times. As DNA, the CDR3 is TGCAGTATGACAGGGGGCTTCGGAGATACGCAGTATTTT. Protein product: CSMTGGFGDTQYF. V and J are TRBV20-1 and TRBJ2-3, with 10 bases fitting TRBD1. V trimming: 8 bases; J trimming: 5 bases; junction bases outside the gene matches: 7. Looked up from germline, CDR1 is DFQATT and CDR2 is SNEGSKA (reference sequence). The CDR3 has 13 residues.

This chain uses TRBV18 with TRBJ2-7; a weak D match, TRBD1 (5 bases). Germline V gives CDR1 KGHSH, CDR2 LQKENI. The CDR3 length is 15 residues. V dropped 3 bases and J dropped 2 bases, with 14 bases sitting between them. The CDR3 DNA sequence: TGTGCCAGCTCACCGACAGTCGGTCTGGCCTACGAGCAGTACTTC. Its translation: CASSPTVGLAYEQYF.

This clonotype has just a few counts. CDR3: CASSEVVKLFF. The CDR3 nucleotides are TGTGCCAGCAGTGAAGTTGTAAAACTGTTTTTT. The chain carries TRBV2 and TRBJ1-4, with no clear D. The germline V and J ends were trimmed by 1 base and 10 bases, with 4 bases remaining between them. This CDR3 comprises 11 residues. Germline-derived CDR1 and CDR2 are SNHLY and FYNNEI.

This clonotype was observed many times. The gene calls are TRBV20-1 and TRBJ2-5; 7 bases line up with TRBD2. The CDR3 has 15 amino acids. V was pared by 5 bases and J by 5 bases, with 14 bases of the junction left unmatched. Germline loops: CDR1 DFQATT, CDR2 SNEGSKA (reference sequence). CDR3 region: CSAPNSGGSGETQYF. For the CDR3, the DNA is TGCAGTGCTCCAAACTCCGGCGGGAGTGGGGAGACCCAGTACTTC.

This clonotype was seen more than once but under ten times. V and J are TRBV20-1 and TRBJ2-5; TRBD2 aligns across 7 bases. CDR1 DFQATT and CDR2 SNEGSKA come from the germline V gene (reference sequence). The CDR3 totals 16 residues. V shed 3 bases and J 0 bases; nucleotides not matched to a gene: 10. CDR3 sequence: CSASRRSGAYQETQYF. The CDR3 DNA follows: TGCAGTGCTAGCCGCCGAAGCGGGGCTTACCAAGAGACCCAGTACTTC.

This sequence joins TRBV29-1 and TRBJ2-1, with D perhaps matching TRBD2 (5 bases). Trimming took 5 bases from V and 6 from J, leaving 26 bases between them. Germline-derived CDR1 and CDR2 are SQVTM and ANQGSEA. The CDR3 runs to 17 residues. CDR3 in amino acids: CSVPQHGGSYSRNEQFF. CDR3 nucleotide sequence: TGCAGCGTTCCTCAACACGGCGGGTCCTACTCTCGCAATGAGCAGTTCTTC.

Only a few counts were recorded for this clonotype. V and J are TRBV2 and TRBJ1-5; D may be TRBD1 (5 bases). The CDR3 has 13 residues. Germline lookup yields CDR1 SNHLY and CDR2 FYNNEI. With 4 bases removed from V and 5 bases from J, the gap between germline ends came to 9 bases. As DNA, the CDR3 is TGTGCCAGCAGTGGGGGACGGTATCAGCCCCAGCATTTT. The encoded protein is CASSGGRYQPQHF.

The chain uses TRBV11-2 and TRBJ1-6; tentatively, D is TRBD1 (5 bases). The germline V gene encodes CDR1 SGHAT and CDR2 FQNNGV. V shed 0 bases and J shed 6 bases, with 15 bases lying between them. The CDR3 contains 17 residues. The DNA of the CDR3 is TGTGCCAGCAGCTTAGATTTGCAACAGGTTGCTAATTCACCCCTCCACTTT. Protein sequence: CASSLDLQQVANSPLHF. The full variable domain, rest sourced from reference TRBV11-2 and TRBJ1-6, is EAGVAQSPRYKIIEKRQSVAFWCNPISGHATLYWYQQILGQGPKLLIQFQNNGVVDDSQLPKDRFSAERLKGVDSTLKIQPAKLEDSAVYLCASSLDLQQVANSPLHFGNGTRLTVT.